Listed here are 3 T cell receptor beta chains from one sample, sequenced in a study of cytomegalovirus exposure and HLA in healthy donors. It was with 60 Vbeta and 13 Jbeta primers that the PCR ran. The repertoire was sequenced with immunoSEQ multiplex PCR; TCRdb's copy has only in-frame clones and lacks some. The data contain around 140,000 clones, roughly 80% of them singletons. Sequencing was carried out using PBMCs. These receptors all come from a middle-aged man in good health and CMV-seronegative.

The chain employs TRBV4-3 and TRBJ1-5; tentatively, D is TRBD1 (5 bases). The CDR3 contains 15 residues. Germline CDR1 reads LGHNA; CDR2 reads YSLEER. Trimming stripped 0 bases from V and 4 bases from J, with 10 bases between. In DNA form, the CDR3 reads TGCGCCAGCAGCCAAGATGCAGGGCAGAATCAGCCCCAGCATTTT. Protein product: CASSQDAGQNQPQHF.

J is TRBJ1-5 and V is TRBV7-2; 7 bases align to TRBD1. This CDR3 is built from 14 residues. Germline V gives CDR1 SGHTA, CDR2 FQGNSA. The J segment lost 3 bases and the V segment lost 3 bases, leaving 2 bases of the junction unmatched. The CDR3 coding sequence is TGTGCCAGCAGCTTGACAGGGTACAATCAGCCCCAGCATTTT. This sequence encodes CASSLTGYNQPQHF.

The gene calls are TRBV9 and TRBJ1-1; D uncertain. Per germline, CDR1 SGDLS and CDR2 YYNGEE. The CDR3 totals 14 residues. V lost 4 bases and J 0 bases, leaving 10 bases between the germline ends. The CDR3 DNA reads TGTGCCAGCAGCTTAGGACTGCTGAACACTGAAGCTTTCTTT. Translation gives CASSLGLLNTEAFF.